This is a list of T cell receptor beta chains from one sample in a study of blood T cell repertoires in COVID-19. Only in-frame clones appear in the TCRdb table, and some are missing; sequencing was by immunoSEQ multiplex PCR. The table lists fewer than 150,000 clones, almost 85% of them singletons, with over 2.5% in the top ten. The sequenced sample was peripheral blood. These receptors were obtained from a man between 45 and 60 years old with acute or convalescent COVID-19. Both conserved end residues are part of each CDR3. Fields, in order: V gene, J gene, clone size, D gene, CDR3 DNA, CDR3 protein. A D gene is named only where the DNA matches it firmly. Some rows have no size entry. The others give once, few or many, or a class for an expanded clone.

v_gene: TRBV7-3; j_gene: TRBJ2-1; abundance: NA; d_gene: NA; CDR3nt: TGTGCCAGCAGCCCAACTCGGGGGGCCTCCTACAATGAGCAGTTCTTC; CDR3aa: CASSPTRGASYNEQFF
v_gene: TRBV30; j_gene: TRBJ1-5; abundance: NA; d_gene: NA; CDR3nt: TGTGCCTGGAGGGAGGGGTATAGCAATCAGCCCCAGCATTTT; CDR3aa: CAWREGYSNQPQHF
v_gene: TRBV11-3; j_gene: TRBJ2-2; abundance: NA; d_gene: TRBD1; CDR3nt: TGTGCCAGCAGCTCCCGGGACAGGAACACCGGGGAGCTGTTTTTT; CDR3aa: CASSSRDRNTGELFF
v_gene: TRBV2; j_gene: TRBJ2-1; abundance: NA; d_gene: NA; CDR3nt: TGTGCCAGCACAGGTAGCGTCAATGAGCAGTTCTTC; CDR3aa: CASTGSVNEQFF
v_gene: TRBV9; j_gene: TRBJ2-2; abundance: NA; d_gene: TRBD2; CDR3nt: TGTGCCAGCAGCGCCGGACTAGCGGGGGCCAACACCGGGGAGCTGTTTTTT; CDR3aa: CASSAGLAGANTGELFF
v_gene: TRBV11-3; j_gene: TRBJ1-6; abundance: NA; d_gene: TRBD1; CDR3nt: TGTGCCAGCAGCTCGGGACAGGCCTCTTCACCCCTCCACTTT; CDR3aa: CASSSGQASSPLHF
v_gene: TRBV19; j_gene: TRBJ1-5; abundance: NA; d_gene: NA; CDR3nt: TGTGCCAGTAGCTATTCAATACAGGGTTCGAGCAATCAGCCCCAGCATTTT; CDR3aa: CASSYSIQGSSNQPQHF
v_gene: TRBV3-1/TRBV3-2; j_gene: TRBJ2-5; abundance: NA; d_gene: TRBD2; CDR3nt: TGTGCCAGCAGCCAGCTAGCGGGAGGGGGGCAAGAGACCCAGTACTTC; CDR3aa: CASSQLAGGGQETQYF
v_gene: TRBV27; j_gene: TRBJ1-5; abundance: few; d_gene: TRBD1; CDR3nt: TGTGCCAGCAGAAAGGGGGCAGAACGTCGTCAGCCCCAGCATTTT; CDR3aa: CASRKGAERRQPQHF
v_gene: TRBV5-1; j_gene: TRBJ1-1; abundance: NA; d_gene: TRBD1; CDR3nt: TGCGCCAGCAGCTTCTCAGGGGGCGGCACTGAAGCTTTCTTT; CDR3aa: CASSFSGGGTEAFF
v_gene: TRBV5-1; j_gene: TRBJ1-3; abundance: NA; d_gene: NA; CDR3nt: TGCGCCAGCAGCTTGGATAGCCCCAACCGCTCTGGAAACACCATATATTTT; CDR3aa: CASSLDSPNRSGNTIYF
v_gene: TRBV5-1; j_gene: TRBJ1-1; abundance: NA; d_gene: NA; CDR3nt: TGCGCCAGCAGCTGGCAGGGCGTGACTGAAGCTTTCTTT; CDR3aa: CASSWQGVTEAFF
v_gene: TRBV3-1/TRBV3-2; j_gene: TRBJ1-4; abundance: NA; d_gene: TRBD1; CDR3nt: TGTGCCAGCAGCCAATGGGACAGGGGCGGCACTAATGAAAAACTGTTTTTT; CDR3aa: CASSQWDRGGTNEKLFF
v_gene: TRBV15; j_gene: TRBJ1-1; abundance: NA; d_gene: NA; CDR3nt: TGTGCCACCAGCAGAGATCGTGACAGGCCTGAAGCTTTCTTT; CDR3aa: CATSRDRDRPEAFF
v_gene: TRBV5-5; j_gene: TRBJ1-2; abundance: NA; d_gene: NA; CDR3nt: TGTGCCAGCAGCTCAGACAATAACTATGGCTACACCTTC; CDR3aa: CASSSDNNYGYTF
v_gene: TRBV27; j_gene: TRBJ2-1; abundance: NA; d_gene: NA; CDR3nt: TGTGCCAGCAGTCTCTACGACAGTTACAATGAGCAGTTCTTC; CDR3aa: CASSLYDSYNEQFF
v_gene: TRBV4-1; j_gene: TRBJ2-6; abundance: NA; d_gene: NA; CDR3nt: TGCGCCAGCAGCCAAGTCTTACAGATGTACTCTGGGGCCAACGTCCTGACTTTC; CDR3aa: CASSQVLQMYSGANVLTF
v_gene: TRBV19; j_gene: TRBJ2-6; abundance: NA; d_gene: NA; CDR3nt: TGTGCCAGTAGCGGGTTTAGGGCCAACGTCCTGACTTTC; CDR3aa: CASSGFRANVLTF
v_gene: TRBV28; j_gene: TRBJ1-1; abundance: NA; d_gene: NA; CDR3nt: TGTGCCAGCAGTTTACCCAGGGGAACTGAAGCTTTCTTT; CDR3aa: CASSLPRGTEAFF
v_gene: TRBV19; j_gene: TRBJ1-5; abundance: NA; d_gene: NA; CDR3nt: TGTGCCAGTAGGTTGCAGGGGTTTCAGCCCCAGCATTTT; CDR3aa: CASRLQGFQPQHF